This T cell receptor beta chain was sequenced in a study of T cell responses to AZD1222 COVID-19 vaccine. The CDR3 totals 14 residues. The V end was cut by 1 base, the J end by 2 bases, with 9 bases between. CDR1 is SGHRS and CDR2 is YFSETQ in the germline V gene. Generated by immunoSEQ multiplex PCR, the TCRdb table keeps only in-frame clones and is missing some. The sample contains approximately 130,000 clones, roughly 87% of which appear only once. This clonotype was obtained from an adult who received the AZD1222 COVID-19 vaccine. The chain joins TRBV5-1 to TRBJ1-1; the D is unclear. The material was peripheral blood, obtained 28 days after the second AZD1222 dose. The CDR3 loop is CASSLMDGNTEAFF. The CDR3 nucleotides are TGCGCCAGCAGCTTGATGGACGGAAACACTGAAGCTTTCTTT.